Each of the 15 T cell receptor beta chains below was sequenced from the same sample in a study of shared clonotypes between healthy human individuals. Data came from immunoSEQ multiplex PCR; TCRdb stores just in-frame clones and leaves some out. The repertoire holds some 680,000 clones, about three quarters seen once, with more than 1.5% in the top ten. The material sequenced was memory CD4+ T cells sorted from blood. Subset in this sample: CD45RA-negative fraction. The source of these receptors is a woman in her thirties in good health.

The chain recombines TRBV7-2 with TRBJ2-1; 14 bases match TRBD2. Germline values: CDR1 SGHTA, CDR2 FQGNSA. The CDR3 is 16 residues long. V shed 5 bases, J shed 7 bases, and the junction held 7 bases outside the gene matches. This CDR3 reads CASSVPGTSGRNEQFF. The CDR3 nucleotides are TGTGCCAGCAGCGTACCCGGGACTAGCGGGAGAAATGAGCAGTTCTTC.

This chain joins TRBV7-8 and TRBJ2-6; possible D gene TRBD2, 5 bases. The germline V gene has CDR1 SGHVS and CDR2 FQNEAQ. The CDR3 totals 17 residues. V was clipped by 5 bases and J by 0 bases, with 14 bases between them. CDR3 loop: CASSHNMGSSGANVLTF. The DNA for the CDR3 is TGTGCCAGCAGCCACAATATGGGGAGCTCTGGGGCCAACGTCCTGACTTTC. Drawing the rest from reference TRBV7-8 and TRBJ2-6, the complete variable domain is GAGVSQSPRYKVAKRGQDVALRCDPISGHVSLFWYQQALGQGPEFLTYFQNEAQLDKSGLPSDRFFAERPEGSVSTLKIQRTQQEDSAVYLCASSHNMGSSGANVLTFGAGSRLTVL.

This rearrangement joins TRBV5-1 to TRBJ2-2; D may be TRBD1 (5 bases). Germline lookup yields CDR1 SGHRS and CDR2 YFSETQ. V was clipped by 0 bases and J by 6 bases, with 15 bases between them. This CDR3 is 16 amino acids long. CDR3 nucleotide sequence: TGCGCCAGCAGCTTGGGAAATCAGGGTGAGGCCGGGGAGCTGTTTTTT. This codes for CASSLGNQGEAGELFF.

This clone has only a few counts. This chain connects TRBV7-3 to TRBJ2-5, with TRBD1 as a possible D gene (8 bases). V shed 5 bases and J shed 4 bases, with 17 bases lying between them. This CDR3 region has 15 residues. Germline V lookup: CDR1 SGHTA, CDR2 FQGTGA. The CDR3 bases are TGTGCCAGCAGCCGACAGACAGGGGAGGGAGAGACCCAGTACTTC. Its protein is CASSRQTGEGETQYF.

This clone has only a few counts. CDR3 region: CASSPTGQGRTEAFF. In nucleotides, the CDR3 is TGCGCCAGCAGCCCTACGGGACAGGGGAGGACTGAAGCTTTCTTT. The chain has TRBV4-1 and TRBJ1-1; 10 bases map to TRBD1. CDR3 size: 15 residues. From germline, CDR1 is MGHRA and CDR2 YSYEKL. Unmatched junction bases numbered 7, after V lost 4 bases and J lost 5 bases.

The chain employs TRBV28 and TRBJ1-4; TRBD1 matches 9 bases. Trimming at V came to 6 bases and at J to 7 bases, leaving 9 bases not matched to a gene. Germline V CDR1 and CDR2: MDHEN, SYDVKM. The CDR3 covers 15 residues. CDR3 loop: CASSIGGTGIEKLFF. CDR3 DNA sequence: TGTGCCAGCAGCATAGGTGGGACAGGGATTGAAAAACTGTTTTTT.

The chain joins TRBV6-1 to TRBJ2-1; D assignment may be TRBD1 or TRBD2 (5 bases each). CDR1 is MNHNS and CDR2 is SASEGT in the germline V gene. The length of the CDR3 is 14 residues. V lost 2 bases to trimming and J lost 6 bases, with 11 bases between them. In DNA form, the CDR3 reads TGTGCCAGCAGTGAACAAGGGACGACCAATGAGCAGTTCTTC. The encoded protein is CASSEQGTTNEQFF.

In the case of this clone: Since a much larger clone is just one base distant, this may be a read error. The chain employs TRBV19 and TRBJ1-3; tentative D call: TRBD1 (5 bases). This CDR3 spans 15 amino acids. Germline V gene lookup returns CDR1 LNHDA and CDR2 SQIVND (reference sequence). Trimming shortened V by 3 bases and J by 4 bases, and 13 bases separated the two germline ends. CDR3 sequence: CASSISGTAGNTIYF. The CDR3 DNA follows: TGTGCCAGTAGTATTTCAGGGACGGCCGGAAACACCATATATTTT. Variable domain in full (rest from reference TRBV19 and TRBJ1-3): DGGITQSPKYLFRKEGQNVTLSCEQNLNHDAMYWYRQDPGQGLRLIYYSQIVNDFQKGDIAEGYSVSREKKESFPLTVTSAQKNPTAFYLCASSISGTAGNTIYFGEGSWLTVV.

V gene TRBV4-1 combines with J gene TRBJ2-1; 13 positions match TRBD2. This CDR3 comprises 16 residues. Germline assignment: CDR1 MGHRA and CDR2 YSYEKL. Trimming took 1 base from V and 8 from J; bases not matched to a gene: 5. The DNA of the CDR3 is TGCGCCAGCAGCCAAGTCTGGACTAGCGGGAGTCATGAGCAGTTCTTC. As protein: CASSQVWTSGSHEQFF.

V gene TRBV10-3 combines with J gene TRBJ1-2, with D possibly matching TRBD1 (5 bases). This CDR3 comprises 12 residues. Per the germline V gene, CDR1 is ENHRY and CDR2 is SYGVKD. Between the trimmed V and J ends, which lost 4 bases and 7 bases, there was a span of 10 bases. CDR3 protein: CAISVDGGGYTF. The CDR3 coding sequence is TGTGCCATCAGTGTGGACGGGGGTGGCTACACCTTC.

The V gene is TRBV29-1, the J gene TRBJ2-5; 12 bases map to TRBD1. Unmatched junction bases numbered 7, after V lost 6 bases and J lost 11 bases. Germline assignment: CDR1 SQVTM and CDR2 ANQGSEA. The CDR3 runs to 12 residues. The DNA of the CDR3 is TGCAGCGTAGGGGACAGGGGGCGTGAGCAGTACTTC. This gives the protein CSVGDRGREQYF.

The rearrangement links TRBV29-1 to TRBJ2-1; no clear D gene. CDR3 length: 15 amino acids. V lost 6 bases, J lost 14 bases, and 29 bases lay in between. Germline lookup yields CDR1 SQVTM and CDR2 ANQGSEA. In DNA form, the CDR3 reads TGCAGCGTGCGATTGTGGGCCTTGGGTCTCATTGTGGAGTTCTTC. Its translation: CSVRLWALGLIVEFF.

The chain links TRBV28 to TRBJ1-3; D uncertain. Trimming pared 6 bases from V and 0 bases from J, leaving 18 bases between. Per the germline V gene, CDR1 is MDHEN and CDR2 is SYDVKM. The CDR3 length is 17 residues. The CDR3 region is CASSPPNVGTSGNTIYF. The CDR3 region has the DNA TGTGCCAGCAGCCCACCAAATGTAGGTACCTCTGGAAACACCATATATTTT.

This chain connects TRBV19 to TRBJ2-1, with D possibly TRBD2 on 6 matching bases. V shed 5 bases and J shed 4 bases, with 18 bases lying between them. This CDR3 is 16 amino acids long. Germline CDR1 reads LNHDA; CDR2 reads SQIVND (reference sequence). CDR3 sequence (DNA): TGTGCCAGTAGTGCTCCACCCGGGACTTCATACAATGAGCAGTTCTTC. This sequence encodes CASSAPPGTSYNEQFF.

This clone appeared a few times. The V gene is TRBV19, the J gene TRBJ2-3; D uncertain. Trimming cost V 3 bases and J 0 bases, with 7 bases left between them. Germline V gene lookup returns CDR1 LNHDA and CDR2 SQIVND (reference sequence). The CDR3 loop spans 14 amino acids. CDR3 DNA: TGTGCCAGTAGTATGAAGCTTAGCACAGATACGCAGTATTTT. Residues: CASSMKLSTDTQYF.